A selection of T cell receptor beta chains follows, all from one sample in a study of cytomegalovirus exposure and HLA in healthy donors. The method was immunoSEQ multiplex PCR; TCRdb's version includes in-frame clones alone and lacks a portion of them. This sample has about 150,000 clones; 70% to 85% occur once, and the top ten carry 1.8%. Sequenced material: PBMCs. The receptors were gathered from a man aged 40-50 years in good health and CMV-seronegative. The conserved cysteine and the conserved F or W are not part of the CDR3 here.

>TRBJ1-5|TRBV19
ASSLGRAGGRGNQPQH
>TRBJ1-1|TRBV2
ASSVSGGNTEAF
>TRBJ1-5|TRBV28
ASIGEVDNQPQH
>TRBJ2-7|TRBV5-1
ASSLAYSAYEQY
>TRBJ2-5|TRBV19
ASSSGLAGETQY
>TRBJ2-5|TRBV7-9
SSSYRDGGPGETQY
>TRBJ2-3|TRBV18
ASSPTTDTQY
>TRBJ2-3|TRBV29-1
SVGTGKVSTDTQY
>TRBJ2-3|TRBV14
ASSPEGGGTDTQY
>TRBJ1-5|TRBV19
ASSIRDRDVSNQPQH
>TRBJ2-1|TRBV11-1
ASSQPGLYNEQF
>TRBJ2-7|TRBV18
ASSPALAENREQY
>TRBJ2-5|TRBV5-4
ASSLPAGGLETQY
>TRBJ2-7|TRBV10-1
ASSGLAGGFYEQY